These 32 T cell receptor beta chains were all obtained from the same sample, sequenced in a study of blood T cell repertoires in COVID-19. Assay: immunoSEQ multiplex PCR; the TCRdb copy retains only in-frame clones and omits some. The data contain over 120,000 clones, over 75% of them singletons. Sequenced input: PBMCs or T cells enriched from blood (not recorded which). These receptors all stem from a woman in her 50s who had recovered from COVID-19.

J is TRBJ1-3 and V is TRBV28; D gene uncertain. V shed 9 bases and J shed 0 bases, with 18 bases lying between them. Germline assignment: CDR1 MDHEN and CDR2 SYDVKM. CDR3 length: 16 residues. CDR3 amino acids: CASATLVGVSGNTIYF. The CDR3 region has the DNA TGTGCCAGTGCAACGTTGGTGGGAGTCTCTGGAAACACCATATATTTT. The full variable domain, with the rest looked up from reference TRBV28 and TRBJ1-3, is DVKVTQSSRYLVKRTGEKVFLECVQDMDHENMFWYRQDPGLGLRLIYFSYDVKMKEKGDIPEGYSVSREKKERFSLILESASTNQTSMYLCASATLVGVSGNTIYFGEGSWLTVV.

This CDR3 reads CASSQAGGRGGNEQFF. CDR3 coding DNA: TGTGCCAGCAGCCAAGCGGGCGGCCGGGGTGGGAATGAGCAGTTCTTC. V gene TRBV3-1 (or the pseudogene TRBV3-2) combines with J gene TRBJ2-1; TRBD2 might be the D (5 bases). The CDR3 runs 16 residues. V gave up 1 base and J gave up 7 bases, with 17 bases separating them. Per germline, CDR1 LGHDT and CDR2 YNNKEL (reference sequence).

The table lists this clone with a count of one. This chain connects TRBV5-1 to TRBJ1-6, with TRBD1 matching 7 bases. CDR3 length: 14 residues. J lost 9 bases, V lost 4 bases, and 7 bases had no gene match. Germline V gene lookup returns CDR1 SGHRS and CDR2 YFSETQ. The CDR3 reads CASSLQGPFSPLHF. DNA for the CDR3: TGCGCCAGCAGCCTACAGGGGCCATTTTCACCCCTCCACTTT.

This clone showed up just a few times. V is TRBV10-3 and J is TRBJ2-3; TRBD2 aligns across 8 bases. Germline V gene data show CDR1 as ENHRY and CDR2 as SYGVKD. V shed 5 bases and J 5 bases; nucleotides not matched to a gene: 6. The CDR3 loop spans 14 amino acids. The DNA of the CDR3 is TGTGCCATCAGTACCGGGGGGGGGAGAGATACGCAGTATTTT. This translates into CAISTGGGRDTQYF.

J is TRBJ2-1 and V is TRBV7-6, with 7 bases that match TRBD1. Germline trimming cut 5 bases from V and 0 bases from J; bases unmatched to any gene: 16. This CDR3 region has 19 residues. Germline CDR1 is SGHVS and CDR2 is FNYEAQ. CDR3 in amino acids: CASSPRQGSDFFSYNEQFF. The CDR3 DNA reads TGTGCCAGCAGCCCCCGACAGGGATCGGATTTTTTCTCCTACAATGAGCAGTTCTTC.

The chain has TRBV3-1 (or the pseudogene TRBV3-2) and TRBJ1-6; no reliable D call. Germline V gene sequence: CDR1 LGHDT, CDR2 YNNKEL (reference sequence). Deletions cut 3 bases from V and 9 bases from J, with 12 bases between. CDR3 length equals 14 residues. CDR3 nucleotides: TGTGCCAGCAGCCAGATTCGGCGGGGTTCACCCCTCCACTTT. Translating gives CASSQIRRGSPLHF.

This clone was observed once. The V gene is TRBV11-3, the J gene TRBJ1-1; tentative D call: TRBD1 (5 bases). This CDR3 region has 16 residues. The germline CDR1 and CDR2 sequences are SGHNT and YENEEA. V was cut by 0 bases and J by 5 bases, with 16 bases left in between. The DNA of the CDR3 is TGTGCCAGCAGCTTAGATCCGGGGGTGGCGGGGACTGAAGCTTTCTTT. This translates into CASSLDPGVAGTEAFF.

This chain links TRBV7-6 with TRBJ1-1; tentatively, D is TRBD1 (5 bases). V dropped 0 bases and J dropped 3 bases, with 11 bases sitting between them. The CDR3 has 15 amino acids. The V gene's germline CDR1 is SGHVS and CDR2 FNYEAQ. CDR3 sequence reads: CASSLAGDGDTEAFF. Written as DNA, the CDR3 is TGTGCCAGCAGCTTAGCAGGGGATGGGGACACTGAAGCTTTCTTT. Complete variable domain (other parts from reference TRBV7-6 and TRBJ1-1): GAGVSQSPRYKVTKRGQDVALRCDPISGHVSLYWYRQALGQGPEFLTYFNYEAQQDKSGLPNDRFSAERPEGSISTLTIQRTEQRDSAMYRCASSLAGDGDTEAFFGQGTRLTVV.

The rearrangement joins TRBV23-1 to TRBJ2-4, with 8 bases lining up with TRBD1. TRBV23-1 is an ORF; its function is uncertain. V lost 11 bases, J lost 1 base, and 19 bases stayed unmatched. The CDR3 contains 18 residues. The CDR3 coding sequence is TGCGCCCGCCCTCGACAGGGGTACCGTACGAGGGCCAAAAACATTCAGTACTTC. This codes for CARPRQGYRTRAKNIQYF.

This chain links TRBV15 with TRBJ2-1; D is possibly TRBD2 (6 bases). Trimming removed 6 bases at V and 4 bases at J, with 19 bases between. Germline V gene sequence: CDR1 LNHNV, CDR2 YYDKDF (reference sequence). The CDR3 is made up of 16 amino acids. The DNA for the CDR3 is TGTGCCACCAGACTGGCGAGGCTAGCGTTTTACAATGAGCAGTTCTTC. It translates to CATRLARLAFYNEQFF.

V and J are TRBV28 and TRBJ2-1, with 7 bases aligning to TRBD1. The CDR3 consists of 16 residues. The trim removed 6 bases at V and 0 bases at J, leaving 8 bases unmatched. Germline assignment: CDR1 MDHEN and CDR2 SYDVKM. CDR3 DNA: TGTGCCAGCAGCACCCGTCGGGACAGCTCCTACAATGAGCAGTTCTTC. Translated: CASSTRRDSSYNEQFF. The whole variable domain, remainder taken from reference TRBV28 and TRBJ2-1, is DVKVTQSSRYLVKRTGEKVFLECVQDMDHENMFWYRQDPGLGLRLIYFSYDVKMKEKGDIPEGYSVSREKKERFSLILESASTNQTSMYLCASSTRRDSSYNEQFFGPGTRLTVL.

This chain joins TRBV3-1 (or the pseudogene TRBV3-2) and TRBJ1-4; D perhaps matches TRBD1 (6 bases). Germline V gives CDR1 LGHDT, CDR2 YNNKEL (reference sequence). With 6 bases removed from V and 7 bases from J, the gap between germline ends came to 18 bases. CDR3 length: 15 residues. Here the CDR3 reads CASSLTARGGEKLFF. The CDR3 nucleotides read TGTGCCAGCAGTCTAACGGCCAGGGGCGGTGAAAAACTGTTTTTT.

The rearrangement uses TRBV19 and TRBJ2-1, with 16 bases fitting TRBD2. After removal of 7 bases from V and 0 bases from J, the junction contained 3 bases not matched to a gene. CDR1 and CDR2 from the germline V gene are LNHDA and SQIVND (reference sequence). This CDR3 is 17 amino acids long. CDR3 amino acids: CASKGLAGGSSYNEQFF. The CDR3 DNA reads as TGTGCCAGTAAGGGACTAGCGGGAGGGAGCTCCTACAATGAGCAGTTCTTC.

The rearrangement joins TRBV11-3 to TRBJ2-7; perhaps TRBD1 as D (5 bases). V shed 4 bases and J shed 2 bases, with 15 bases lying between them. Germline V lookup: CDR1 SGHNT, CDR2 YENEEA. The CDR3 is 15 residues long. CDR3 protein: CASSYLAGNPYEQYF. As DNA, the CDR3 is TGTGCCAGCAGCTACTTGGCAGGGAACCCCTACGAGCAGTACTTC.

The chain has TRBV6-1 and TRBJ1-1, with unresolved D. This CDR3 region has 14 residues. Germline CDR1 is MNHNS and CDR2 is SASEGT. With 1 base removed from V and 0 bases from J, the gap between germline ends came to 6 bases. CDR3 in amino acids: CASSEDGLNTEAFF. For the CDR3, the DNA is TGTGCCAGCAGTGAAGACGGTCTGAACACTGAAGCTTTCTTT.

The chain uses TRBV5-6 and TRBJ1-2; D remains unclear. Trimming cost V 1 base and J 4 bases, with 8 bases left between them. The CDR3 has 13 residues. Looked up from germline, CDR1 is SGHDT and CDR2 is YYEEEE. The CDR3 region has the DNA TGTGCCAGCAGCTTGATTCCACTCTATGGCTACACCTTC. This sequence encodes CASSLIPLYGYTF. Looking up the rest from reference TRBV5-6 and TRBJ1-2 gives the full variable domain: DAGVTQSPTHLIKTRGQQVTLRCSPKSGHDTVSWYQQALGQGPQFIFQYYEEEERQRGNFPDRFSGHQFPNYSSELNVNALLLGDSALYLCASSLIPLYGYTFGSGTRLTVV.

The chain has TRBV7-9 and TRBJ1-2; a possible D gene is TRBD1 (6 bases). V lost 5 bases and J lost 3, with 16 bases in between. The CDR3 is 15 residues long. Germline CDR1 reads SEHNR; CDR2 reads FQNEAQ (reference sequence). In DNA form, the CDR3 reads TGTGCCAGCAGCCTCAAACAGGGTCATGACTATGGCTACACCTTC. Encoded protein: CASSLKQGHDYGYTF.

The V and J genes are TRBV13 and TRBJ2-3; TRBD2 agrees at 7 bases. This CDR3 comprises 15 residues. Germline CDR1 PRHDT, CDR2 FYEKMQ (reference sequence). J gave up 4 bases and V 5 bases, and 9 bases lay outside the gene matches. This CDR3 reads CASSVLLASPDTQYF. For the CDR3, the DNA is TGTGCCAGCAGCGTCCTACTAGCGAGCCCAGATACGCAGTATTTT.

This chain connects TRBV7-3 to TRBJ1-6; 7 nucleotides match TRBD1. Trimming took 0 bases from V and 6 from J; bases not matched to a gene: 5. Germline loops: CDR1 SGHTA, CDR2 FQGTGA. This CDR3 region has 16 residues. CDR3: CASSLTGQGGNSPLHF. CDR3 in DNA: TGTGCCAGCAGCTTAACTGGGCAGGGGGGTAATTCACCCCTCCACTTT.

The chain uses TRBV11-3 and TRBJ2-7, with a weak D call TRBD2 (7 bases). Germline loops: CDR1 SGHNT, CDR2 YENEEA. The V end was cut by 8 bases, the J end by 4 bases, with 12 bases between. The CDR3 is made up of 12 amino acids. The CDR3 region has the DNA TGTGCCAGCGGGGGGGCGCGGTACGAGCAGTACTTC. Translation gives CASGGARYEQYF.

This clone was picked up one time. The V and J genes are TRBV5-4 and TRBJ2-5, with 9 bases identical to TRBD1. The CDR3 contains 16 residues. CDR1 and CDR2 (germline): SGHNT, YYREEE (reference sequence). Trimming at V came to 4 bases and at J to 1 base, leaving 8 bases not matched to a gene. CDR3 DNA: TGTGCCAGCAGCACCACAGGGGGCGCAGGCCAAGAGACCCAGTACTTC. Protein: CASSTTGGAGQETQYF.

The chain uses TRBV3-1 (or the pseudogene TRBV3-2) and TRBJ1-2; 9 bases are a match to TRBD1. This CDR3 contains 17 residues. Per germline, CDR1 LGHDT and CDR2 YNNKEL (reference sequence). Unmatched junction bases numbered 6, after V lost 1 base and J lost 0 bases. CDR3: CASSQVRTGAANYGYTF. The DNA of the CDR3 is TGTGCCAGCAGCCAAGTAAGGACAGGGGCTGCTAACTATGGCTACACCTTC.

The chain joins TRBV6-1 to TRBJ1-5; 8 bases align to TRBD1. This CDR3 is built from 16 residues. V lost 2 bases, J lost 2 bases, and 5 bases stayed unmatched. Germline-derived CDR1 and CDR2 are MNHNS and SASEGT. In DNA form, the CDR3 reads TGTGCCAGCAGTGAAAACGACAGGGGTGGCAATCAGCCCCAGCATTTT. It encodes CASSENDRGGNQPQHF.

The chain has TRBV14 and TRBJ1-1; 7 bases are a match to TRBD1. This CDR3 is 20 amino acids long. Trimming cost V 4 bases and J 3 bases; bases outside gene matches: 23. Germline V gene sequence: CDR1 SGHDN, CDR2 FVKESK. The CDR3 here is CASSRHSFDRDELIYTEAFF. DNA for the CDR3: TGTGCCAGCAGCCGCCATTCATTCGACAGGGATGAACTGATTTACACTGAAGCTTTCTTT.

The sample holds a few counts of this clone. This rearrangement joins TRBV5-1 to TRBJ2-7, with TRBD1 matching 9 bases. V lost 4 bases to trimming and J lost 1 base; unmatched junction nucleotides: 3. CDR1 and CDR2 (germline): SGHRS, YFSETQ. This CDR3 is 14 amino acids long. The CDR3 bases are TGCGCCAGCAGCCGGGACAGGGCATCCTACGAGCAGTACTTC. Protein product: CASSRDRASYEQYF.

V is TRBV19 and J is TRBJ2-1, with D perhaps matching TRBD2 (6 bases). V lost 5 bases and J 0 bases, leaving 11 bases between the germline ends. The CDR3 sequence is 15 residues long. CDR1 and CDR2 from the germline V gene are LNHDA and SQIVND (reference sequence). CDR3 nucleotides: TGTGCCAGTAGTCAGGACTACAGCTCCTACAATGAGCAGTTCTTC. Translated, it gives CASSQDYSSYNEQFF.

This clone showed up just a few times. The chain uses TRBV29-1 and TRBJ1-2, with a weak D call TRBD1 (5 bases). The CDR3 loop spans 12 amino acids. CDR1 SQVTM and CDR2 ANQGSEA come from the germline V gene. V was pared by 0 bases and J by 8 bases, with 10 bases between. CDR3 nucleotide sequence: TGCAGCGTTGAAGATCAGGGTGGGGGCTACACCTTC. This gives the protein CSVEDQGGGYTF.

The rearrangement joins TRBV5-1 to TRBJ2-1; TRBD2 is a possible D gene (7 bases). Trimming cost V 1 base and J 2 bases, with 10 bases left between them. Germline V CDR1 and CDR2: SGHRS, YFSETQ. The CDR3 is made up of 15 amino acids. The DNA of the CDR3 is TGCGCCAGCAGCTTGACGGGGGGCACCTACAATGAGCAGTTCTTC. Protein: CASSLTGGTYNEQFF.

The chain uses TRBV27 and TRBJ2-3; 10 bases line up with TRBD2. Germline V lookup: CDR1 MNHEY, CDR2 SMNVEV (reference sequence). The junction had 3 bases not matched to a gene; V was cut back by 6 bases and J by 0 bases. The length of the CDR3 is 15 residues. CDR3 in amino acids: CASRGLASSTDTQYF. The CDR3 DNA follows: TGTGCCAGCAGGGGACTAGCGTCTAGCACAGATACGCAGTATTTT.

The chain employs TRBV11-3 and TRBJ1-5, with D perhaps TRBD1 (6 bases). The germline gives CDR1 SGHNT, CDR2 YENEEA. V dropped 1 base and J dropped 6 bases, with 7 bases sitting between them. The CDR3 is made up of 13 amino acids. The CDR3: CASSLGRGQPQHF. The CDR3, as DNA: TGTGCCAGCAGCTTAGGCAGGGGTCAGCCCCAGCATTTT.

With respect to this clone: Other DNA sequences of this sample code for an identical CDR3. The chain joins TRBV18 to TRBJ2-5, with TRBD2 matching 7 bases. Germline assignment: CDR1 KGHSH and CDR2 LQKENI. This CDR3 contains 13 residues. The V and J ends lost 3 bases and 5 bases, in that order; junction bases with no gene match: 3. The CDR3 nucleotides are TGTGCCAGCTCACCCCTTAGCGGGGAGACCCAGTACTTC. Its protein product is CASSPLSGETQYF.

This chain connects TRBV29-1 to TRBJ2-7; D is unclear. The germline V gene encodes CDR1 SQVTM and CDR2 ANQGSEA. The length of the CDR3 is 10 residues. V was clipped by 6 bases and J by 7 bases, with 10 bases between them. The CDR3 region is CSVLSREQYF. DNA of the CDR3: TGCAGCGTCTTAAGTCGGGAGCAGTACTTC.